The 3 T cell receptor beta chains reported below all come from one sample, sequenced in a study of T-cell memory formation after mild COVID-19. TCRdb re-called the 5' RACE reads with MiXCR, one entry per CDR3 protein. The table records about 160,000 distinct CDR3 sequences, 30% to 35% of them present only once. The specimen was PBMCs or a T cell subset sorted from them (not recorded which). The receptors originated from an adult woman who had mild COVID-19 (a few samples of this study predate the infection). Cell type and time point are not known.

The gene calls are TRBV5-1 and TRBJ1-2, with 8 bases aligning to TRBD1. Germline values: CDR1 SGHRS, CDR2 YFSETQ. The CDR3 has 14 amino acids. V lost 4 bases and J lost 7; bases outside the gene matches: 9. The CDR3, as DNA: TGCGCCAGCAGCCCCGGACAGGGTTCGAGTGGCTACACCTTC. It translates to CASSPGQGSSGYTF.

The genes are TRBV5-1 and TRBJ2-7; 8 nucleotides agree with TRBD1. The germline gives CDR1 SGHRS, CDR2 YFSETQ. V dropped 4 bases and J dropped 3; count of bases not matched to a gene: 6. This CDR3 comprises 14 residues. The CDR3 DNA sequence: TGCGCCAGCAGCCCCCGGGACAGGCTCTACGAGCAGTACTTC. This codes for CASSPRDRLYEQYF.

This clonotype is medium-sized. The chain carries TRBV29-1 and TRBJ2-2; D gene uncertain. This CDR3 comprises 11 residues. Germline CDR1 and CDR2: SQVTM and ANQGSEA. Trimming removed 4 bases from V and 3 bases from J, with 3 bases in between. The CDR3 DNA is TGCAGCGTTGCCGACACCGGGGAGCTGTTTTTT. It specifies CSVADTGELFF.